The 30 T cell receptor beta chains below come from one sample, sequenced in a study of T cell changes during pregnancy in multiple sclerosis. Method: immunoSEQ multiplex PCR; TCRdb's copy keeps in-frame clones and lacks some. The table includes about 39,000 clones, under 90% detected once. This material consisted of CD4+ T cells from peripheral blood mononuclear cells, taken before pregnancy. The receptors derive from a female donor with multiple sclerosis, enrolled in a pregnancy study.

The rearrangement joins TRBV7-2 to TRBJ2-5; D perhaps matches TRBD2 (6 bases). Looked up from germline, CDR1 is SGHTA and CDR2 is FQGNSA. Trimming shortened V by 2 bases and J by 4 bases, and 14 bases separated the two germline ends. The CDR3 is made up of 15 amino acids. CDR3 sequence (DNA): TGTGCCAGCAGCTTAATGGTAGAGGGACTAGAGACCCAGTACTTC. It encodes CASSLMVEGLETQYF. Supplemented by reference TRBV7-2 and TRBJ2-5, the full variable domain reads GAGVSQSPSNKVTEKGKDVELRCDPISGHTALYWYRQSLGQGLEFLIYFQGNSAPDKSGLPSDRFSAERTGGSVSTLTIQRTQQEDSAVYLCASSLMVEGLETQYFGPGTRLLVL.

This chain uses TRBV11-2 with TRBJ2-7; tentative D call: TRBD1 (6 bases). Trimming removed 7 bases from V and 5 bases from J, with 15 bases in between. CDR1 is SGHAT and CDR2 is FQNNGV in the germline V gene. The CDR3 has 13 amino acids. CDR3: CASKIYRVDEQYF. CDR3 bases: TGTGCCAGCAAAATATACAGGGTTGACGAGCAGTACTTC. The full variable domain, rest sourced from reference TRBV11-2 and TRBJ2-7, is EAGVAQSPRYKIIEKRQSVAFWCNPISGHATLYWYQQILGQGPKLLIQFQNNGVVDDSQLPKDRFSAERLKGVDSTLKIQPAKLEDSAVYLCASKIYRVDEQYFGPGTRLTVT.

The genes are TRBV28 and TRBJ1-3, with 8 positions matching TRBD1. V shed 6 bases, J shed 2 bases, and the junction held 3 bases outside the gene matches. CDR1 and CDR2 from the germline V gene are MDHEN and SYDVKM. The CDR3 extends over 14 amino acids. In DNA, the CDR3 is TGTGCCAGCAGAGGACAGGGCACTGGAAACACCATATATTTT. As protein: CASRGQGTGNTIYF.

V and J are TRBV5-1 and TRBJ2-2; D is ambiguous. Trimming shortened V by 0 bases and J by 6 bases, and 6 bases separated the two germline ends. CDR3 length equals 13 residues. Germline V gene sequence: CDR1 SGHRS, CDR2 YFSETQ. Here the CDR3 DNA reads TGCGCCAGCAGCTTGGGGAGCCCCGGGGAGCTGTTTTTT. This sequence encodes CASSLGSPGELFF.

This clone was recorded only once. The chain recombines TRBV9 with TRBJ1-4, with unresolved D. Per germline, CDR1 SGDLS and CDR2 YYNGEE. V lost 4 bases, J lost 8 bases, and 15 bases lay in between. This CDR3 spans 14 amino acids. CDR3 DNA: TGTGCCAGCAGCTTTAGTAATACCAAGGAAAAACTGTTTTTT. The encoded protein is CASSFSNTKEKLFF. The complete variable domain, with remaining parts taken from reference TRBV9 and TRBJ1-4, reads DSGVTQTPKHLITATGQRVTLRCSPRSGDLSVYWYQQSLDQGLQFLIQYYNGEERAKGNILERFSAQQFPDLHSELNLSSLELGDSALYFCASSFSNTKEKLFFGSGTQLSVL.

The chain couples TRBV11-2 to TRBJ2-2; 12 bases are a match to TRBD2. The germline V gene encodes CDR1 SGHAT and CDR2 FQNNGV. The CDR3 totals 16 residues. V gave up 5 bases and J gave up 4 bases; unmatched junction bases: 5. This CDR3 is CASSRTLAGGTGELFF. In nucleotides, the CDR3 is TGTGCCAGCAGCCGGACACTAGCGGGGGGCACCGGGGAGCTGTTTTTT.

The CDR3 here is CASSLVRDTEAFF. In DNA, the CDR3 is TGTGCCAGCAGCTTGGTGCGGGACACTGAAGCTTTCTTT. This chain uses TRBV7-9 with TRBJ1-1, with no clear D. The CDR3 has 13 amino acids. V lost 3 bases, J lost 3 bases, and 8 bases lay in between. CDR1 is SEHNR, CDR2 FQNEAQ, per germline (reference sequence).

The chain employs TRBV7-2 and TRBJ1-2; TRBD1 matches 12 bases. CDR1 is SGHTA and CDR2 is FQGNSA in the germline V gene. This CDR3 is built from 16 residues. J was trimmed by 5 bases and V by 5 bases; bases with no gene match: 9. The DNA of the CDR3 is TGTGCCAGCAGCCCGGGACAGGGGGCATATAATTATGGCTACACCTTC. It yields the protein CASSPGQGAYNYGYTF.

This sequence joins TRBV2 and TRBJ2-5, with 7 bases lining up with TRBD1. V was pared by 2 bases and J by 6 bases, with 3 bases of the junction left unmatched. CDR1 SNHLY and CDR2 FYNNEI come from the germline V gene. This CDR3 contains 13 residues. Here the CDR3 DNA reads TGTGCCAGCAGTGAAAACAGGGGACAGACCCAGTACTTC. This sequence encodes CASSENRGQTQYF.

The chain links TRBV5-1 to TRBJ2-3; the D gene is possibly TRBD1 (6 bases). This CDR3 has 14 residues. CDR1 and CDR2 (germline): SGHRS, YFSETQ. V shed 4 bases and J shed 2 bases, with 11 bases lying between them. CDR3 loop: CASSPGAATDTQYF. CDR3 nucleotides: TGCGCCAGCAGCCCAGGGGCGGCCACAGATACGCAGTATTTT.

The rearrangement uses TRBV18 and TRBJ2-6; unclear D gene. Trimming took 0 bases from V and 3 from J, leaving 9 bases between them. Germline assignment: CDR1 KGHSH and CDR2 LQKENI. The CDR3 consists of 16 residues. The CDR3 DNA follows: TGTGCCAGCTCACCACCAGGAGCAAGTGGGGCCAACGTCCTGACTTTC. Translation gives CASSPPGASGANVLTF.

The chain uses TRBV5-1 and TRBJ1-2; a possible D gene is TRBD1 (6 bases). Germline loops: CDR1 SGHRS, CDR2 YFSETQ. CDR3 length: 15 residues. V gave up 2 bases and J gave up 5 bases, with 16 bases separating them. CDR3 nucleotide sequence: TGCGCCAGCAGCTTTGGGATGACAGGAAAATATGGCTACACCTTC. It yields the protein CASSFGMTGKYGYTF.

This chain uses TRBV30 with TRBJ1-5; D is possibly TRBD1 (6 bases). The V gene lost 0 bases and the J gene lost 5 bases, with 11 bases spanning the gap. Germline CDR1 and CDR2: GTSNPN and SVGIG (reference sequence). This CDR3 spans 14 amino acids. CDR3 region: CAWSVWGGHQPQHF. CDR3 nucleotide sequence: TGTGCCTGGAGTGTATGGGGGGGGCATCAGCCCCAGCATTTT.

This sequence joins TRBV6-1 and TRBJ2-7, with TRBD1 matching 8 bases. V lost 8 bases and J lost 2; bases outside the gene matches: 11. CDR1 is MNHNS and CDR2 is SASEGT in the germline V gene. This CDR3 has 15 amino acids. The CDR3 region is CASGPDRAGTYEQYF. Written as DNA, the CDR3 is TGTGCCAGCGGCCCGGACAGGGCAGGAACCTACGAGCAGTACTTC.

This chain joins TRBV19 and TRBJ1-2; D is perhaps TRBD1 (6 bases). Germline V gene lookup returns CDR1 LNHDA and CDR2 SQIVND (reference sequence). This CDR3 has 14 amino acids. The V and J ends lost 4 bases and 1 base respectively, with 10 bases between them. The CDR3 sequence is CASSTRQVNYGYTF. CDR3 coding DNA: TGTGCCAGTAGTACCAGACAGGTTAACTATGGCTACACCTTC. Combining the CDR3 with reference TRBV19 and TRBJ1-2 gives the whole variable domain DGGITQSPKYLFRKEGQNVTLSCEQNLNHDAMYWYRQDPGQGLRLIYYSQIVNDFQKGDIAEGYSVSREKKESFPLTVTSAQKNPTAFYLCASSTRQVNYGYTFGSGTRLTVV.

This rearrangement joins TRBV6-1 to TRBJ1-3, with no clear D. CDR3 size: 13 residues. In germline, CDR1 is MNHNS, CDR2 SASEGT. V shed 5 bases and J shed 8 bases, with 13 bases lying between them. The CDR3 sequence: CASSTLGVDTIYF. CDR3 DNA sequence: TGTGCCAGCAGTACCCTGGGAGTGGACACCATATATTTT.

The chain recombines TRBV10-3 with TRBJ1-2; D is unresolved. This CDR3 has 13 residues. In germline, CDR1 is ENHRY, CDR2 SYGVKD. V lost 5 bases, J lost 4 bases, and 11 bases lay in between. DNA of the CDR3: TGTGCCATCAGTATTGGTGCCGGCTATGGCTACACCTTC. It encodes CAISIGAGYGYTF.

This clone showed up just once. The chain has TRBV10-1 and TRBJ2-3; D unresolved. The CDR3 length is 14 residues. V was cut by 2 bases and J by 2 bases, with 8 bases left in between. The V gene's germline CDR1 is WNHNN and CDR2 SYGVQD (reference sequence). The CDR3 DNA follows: TGCGCCAGCAGTGAGGGTCAGGACACAGATACGCAGTATTTT. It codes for CASSEGQDTDTQYF.

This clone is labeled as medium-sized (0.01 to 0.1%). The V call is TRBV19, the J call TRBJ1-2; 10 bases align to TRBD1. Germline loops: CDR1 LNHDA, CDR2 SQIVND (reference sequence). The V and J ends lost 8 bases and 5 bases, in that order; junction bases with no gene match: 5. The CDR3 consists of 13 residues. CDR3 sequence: CASAGTGVYGYTF. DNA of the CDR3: TGTGCCAGTGCCGGGACAGGGGTGTATGGCTACACCTTC.

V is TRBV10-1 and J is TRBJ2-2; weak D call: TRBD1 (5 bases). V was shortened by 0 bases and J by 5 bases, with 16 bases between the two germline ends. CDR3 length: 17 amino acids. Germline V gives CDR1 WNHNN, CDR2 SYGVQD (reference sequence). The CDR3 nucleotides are TGCGCCAGCAGTGAGTCGATTTTCCAGGGCGGTACCGGGGAGCTGTTTTTT. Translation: CASSESIFQGGTGELFF.

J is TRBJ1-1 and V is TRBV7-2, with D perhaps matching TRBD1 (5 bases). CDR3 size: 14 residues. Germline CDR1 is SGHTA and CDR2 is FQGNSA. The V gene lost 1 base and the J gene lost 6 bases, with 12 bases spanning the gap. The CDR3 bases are TGTGCCAGCAGCTTAGAATCGGGGGGTCCTGAAGCTTTCTTT. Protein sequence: CASSLESGGPEAFF.

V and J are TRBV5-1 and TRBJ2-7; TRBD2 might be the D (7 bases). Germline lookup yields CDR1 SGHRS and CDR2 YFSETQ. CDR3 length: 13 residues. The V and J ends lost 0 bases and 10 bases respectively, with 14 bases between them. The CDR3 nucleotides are TGCGCCAGCAGCTTGGGCACAGGGAGGGCCCAGTACTTC. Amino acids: CASSLGTGRAQYF. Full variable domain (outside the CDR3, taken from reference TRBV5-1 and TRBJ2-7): KAGVTQTPRYLIKTRGQQVTLSCSPISGHRSVSWYQQTPGQGLQFLFEYFSETQRNKGNFPGRFSGRQFSNSRSEMNVSTLELGDSALYLCASSLGTGRAQYFGPGTRLTVT.

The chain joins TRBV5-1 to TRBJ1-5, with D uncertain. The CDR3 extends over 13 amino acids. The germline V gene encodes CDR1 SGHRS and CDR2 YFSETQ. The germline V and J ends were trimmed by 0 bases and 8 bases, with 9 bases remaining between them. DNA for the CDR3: TGCGCCAGCAGCTTGGACGGTCTGGAGCCCCAGCATTTT. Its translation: CASSLDGLEPQHF.

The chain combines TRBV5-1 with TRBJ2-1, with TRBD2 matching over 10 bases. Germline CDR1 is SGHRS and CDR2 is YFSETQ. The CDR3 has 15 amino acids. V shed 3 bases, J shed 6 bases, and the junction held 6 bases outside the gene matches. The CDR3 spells CASSSMTSGSNEQFF. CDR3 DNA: TGCGCCAGCAGCTCGATGACTAGCGGGTCCAATGAGCAGTTCTTC.

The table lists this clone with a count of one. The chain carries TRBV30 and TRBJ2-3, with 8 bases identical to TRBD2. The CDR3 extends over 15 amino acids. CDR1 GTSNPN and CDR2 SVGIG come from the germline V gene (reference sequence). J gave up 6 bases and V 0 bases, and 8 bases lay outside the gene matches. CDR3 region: CAWSVKGLDPDTQYF. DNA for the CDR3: TGTGCCTGGAGTGTGAAGGGACTAGATCCGGATACGCAGTATTTT.

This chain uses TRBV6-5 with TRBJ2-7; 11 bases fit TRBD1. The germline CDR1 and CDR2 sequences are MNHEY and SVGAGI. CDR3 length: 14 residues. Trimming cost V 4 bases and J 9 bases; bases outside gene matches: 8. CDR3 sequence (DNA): TGTGCCAGCAGTTTCGGGGACAGGGGGAGCGGGCAGTACTTC. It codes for CASSFGDRGSGQYF.

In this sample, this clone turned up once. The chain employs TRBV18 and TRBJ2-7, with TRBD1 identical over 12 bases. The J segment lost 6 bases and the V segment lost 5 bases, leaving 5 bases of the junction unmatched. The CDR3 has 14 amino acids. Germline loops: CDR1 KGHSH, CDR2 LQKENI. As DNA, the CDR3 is TGTGCCAGCTCAGGGACAGGGGGCGTTTCCGAGCAGTACTTC. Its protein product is CASSGTGGVSEQYF.

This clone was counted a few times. The CDR3 bases are TGTGCCAGCAGCTTAGTCGGGTCTGAAAAACTGTTTTTT. It encodes CASSLVGSEKLFF. The chain combines TRBV7-2 with TRBJ1-4; D is ambiguous. V lost 1 base, J lost 7 bases, and 7 bases lay in between. The CDR3 has 13 residues. The germline V gene encodes CDR1 SGHTA and CDR2 FQGNSA.

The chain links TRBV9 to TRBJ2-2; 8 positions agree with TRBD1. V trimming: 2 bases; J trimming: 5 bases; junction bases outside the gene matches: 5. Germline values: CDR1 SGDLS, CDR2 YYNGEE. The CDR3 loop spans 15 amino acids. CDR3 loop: CASSVAGGLTGELFF. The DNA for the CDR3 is TGTGCCAGCAGCGTCGCAGGGGGCTTAACCGGGGAGCTGTTTTTT.

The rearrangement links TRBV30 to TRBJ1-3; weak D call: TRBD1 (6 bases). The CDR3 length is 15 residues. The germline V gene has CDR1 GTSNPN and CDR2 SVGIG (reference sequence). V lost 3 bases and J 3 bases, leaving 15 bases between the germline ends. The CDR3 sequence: CAWSQKGVLGNTIYF. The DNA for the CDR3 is TGTGCCTGGAGCCAAAAGGGGGTACTTGGAAACACCATATATTTT.